This T cell receptor beta chain is from a study of T cells in Graves' hyperthyroidism and ophthalmopathy. Overall study findings and caveats: Blood also carried most thyroid clonotypes expanded above 0.001.

Using RNA transcripts as the source, TCR beta CDR3 regions were amplified. HTBI primers drove first-round RT-PCR of the TCR CDR3. TCRdb ran MiXCR on the multiplex PCR reads and lists one entry per CDR3 protein. The sample holds fewer than 650,000 distinct CDR3 sequences, about 15% seen once. The diagnostic basis comprised clinical symptoms, serum thyroxine and TRAb, thyroid ultrasound and orbital computed tomography. The CDR3 is 14 amino acids. CDR1 is SGHAT, CDR2 FQNNGV, per germline. V gave up 2 bases and J gave up 6 bases; unmatched junction bases: 5. Comment on this clonotype: Antigen specificity is unknown.

The TCR sequence derives from a woman in her thirties or forties with Graves' hyperthyroidism. Material for sequencing was blood. The J gene is TRBJ1-2, the V gene TRBV11-2; 8 positions agree with TRBD1. Here the CDR3 DNA reads TGTGCCAGCAGCTTAAAAACAGGGGGGGATGGCTACACCTTC. Translated: CASSLKTGGDGYTF.